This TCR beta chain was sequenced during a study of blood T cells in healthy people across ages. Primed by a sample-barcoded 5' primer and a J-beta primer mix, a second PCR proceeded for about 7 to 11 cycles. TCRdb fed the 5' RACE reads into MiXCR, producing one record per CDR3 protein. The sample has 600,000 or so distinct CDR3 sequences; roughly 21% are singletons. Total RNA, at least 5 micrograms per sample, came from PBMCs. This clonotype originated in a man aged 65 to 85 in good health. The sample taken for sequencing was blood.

The CDR3 loop reads CSVAGVTGQGTDTQYF. As DNA, the CDR3 is TGCAGCGTTGCAGGCGTAACGGGACAGGGTACAGATACGCAGTATTTT. The chain combines TRBV29-1 with TRBJ2-3, with 9 bases aligning to TRBD1. This CDR3 comprises 16 residues. V lost 4 bases to trimming and J lost 3 bases; unmatched junction nucleotides: 11. CDR1 and CDR2 from the germline V gene are SQVTM and ANQGSEA.